Shown below are 12 T cell receptor beta chains from a single sample sequenced in a study of radiotherapy plus CTLA-4 blockade in lung cancer. The repertoire was sequenced with immunoSEQ multiplex PCR; TCRdb's copy has only in-frame clones and lacks some. The table has roughly 15,000 clones, approximately 72% seen once; the top ten hold 53%. Specimen: peripheral blood, collected from a patient treated with radiotherapy plus ipilimumab. The origin of the receptors is a human donor with non-small cell lung cancer whose response to radiotherapy plus ipilimumab could not be evaluated.

The V gene is TRBV11-2, the J gene TRBJ2-3; 7 bases align to TRBD2. Per germline, CDR1 SGHAT and CDR2 FQNNGV. This CDR3 is built from 13 residues. The trim removed 9 bases at V and 0 bases at J, leaving 3 bases unmatched. Written as DNA, the CDR3 is TGTGCCAGTCGGCGGGAGAGCACAGATACGCAGTATTTT. Protein product: CASRRESTDTQYF.

The chain uses TRBV19 and TRBJ1-3; D is unresolved. CDR1 and CDR2 (germline): LNHDA, SQIVND (reference sequence). Trimming removed 2 bases at V and 0 bases at J, with 8 bases between. This CDR3 has 15 residues. The CDR3 loop is CASSISPSSGNTIYF. The CDR3 coding sequence is TGTGCCAGTAGTATATCGCCGAGCTCTGGAAACACCATATATTTT.

This clone was recorded a few times. The chain joins TRBV28 to TRBJ2-3; 13 bases match TRBD2. The CDR3 length is 14 residues. The trim removed 8 bases at V and 9 bases at J, leaving 8 bases unmatched. The germline gives CDR1 MDHEN, CDR2 SYDVKM. Here the CDR3 DNA reads TGTGCCAGCGGACTTCAGACTAGCGGGGGGACGCAGTATTTT. Its translation: CASGLQTSGGTQYF.

This clone was observed many times. The gene calls are TRBV21-1 and TRBJ2-3; the table's TRBD1 call for D was not verified on the DNA. TRBV21-1 is reported as a pseudogene. This CDR3 spans 10 amino acids. The CDR3 spells CASSTNTQYF. The CDR3 DNA reads TGTGCCAGCAGCACCAATACGCAGTATTTT.

The chain has TRBV30 and TRBJ1-4; no clear D gene. Germline lookup yields CDR1 GTSNPN and CDR2 SVGIG (reference sequence). This CDR3 is 13 amino acids long. With 0 bases removed from V and 7 bases from J, the gap between germline ends came to 9 bases. CDR3 in DNA: TGTGCCTGGAGTGTACCCCCGGGTGAAAAACTGTTTTTT. This sequence encodes CAWSVPPGEKLFF. Based on the CDR3 plus reference TRBV30 and TRBJ1-4, the full variable domain is SQTIHQWPATLVQPVGSPLSLECTVEGTSNPNLYWYRQAAGRGLQLLFYSVGIGQISSEVPQNLSASRPQDRQFILSSKKLLLSDSGFYLCAWSVPPGEKLFFGSGTQLSVL.

This clone counts as medium-sized. The chain employs TRBV7-6 and TRBJ1-3; D not resolved. Germline CDR1 and CDR2: SGHVS and FNYEAQ. There are 15 residues in the CDR3. The V end was cut by 8 bases, the J end by 8 bases, with 22 bases between. For the CDR3, the DNA is TGTGCCAGCGCCCCCGGGCCTTCCCTAGCGCACACCATATATTTT. Its protein is CASAPGPSLAHTIYF. Using reference TRBV7-6 and TRBJ1-3 for the parts outside the CDR3, the full variable domain is GAGVSQSPRYKVTKRGQDVALRCDPISGHVSLYWYRQALGQGPEFLTYFNYEAQQDKSGLPNDRFSAERPEGSISTLTIQRTEQRDSAMYRCASAPGPSLAHTIYFGEGSWLTVV.

This chain joins TRBV28 and TRBJ1-2; D is unclear. Germline CDR1 MDHEN, CDR2 SYDVKM. The CDR3 totals 15 residues. V was trimmed by 6 bases and J by 3 bases, leaving 17 bases between them. CDR3 in amino acids: CASRTPTPDYYGYTF. For the CDR3, the DNA is TGTGCCAGCAGGACTCCCACCCCCGACTACTATGGCTACACCTTC.

The chain uses TRBV11-2 and TRBJ2-3; tentative D call: TRBD1 (6 bases). The CDR3 runs 15 residues. Germline CDR1 reads SGHAT; CDR2 reads FQNNGV. Between the trimmed V and J ends, which lost 5 bases and 0 bases, there was a span of 12 bases. The CDR3 bases are TGTGCCAGCAGCCTGACAGGATGGAGCACAGATACGCAGTATTTT. Amino acid sequence: CASSLTGWSTDTQYF.

The chain combines TRBV29-1 with TRBJ2-7; 15 bases align to TRBD2. Germline assignment: CDR1 SQVTM and CDR2 ANQGSEA. The CDR3 spans 15 residues. V shed 3 bases and J 3 bases; nucleotides not matched to a gene: 3. CDR3 bases: TGCAGCGTTGAGGAGGGACTAGCGGGGGGCTACGAGCAGTACTTC. Protein: CSVEEGLAGGYEQYF.

This chain uses TRBV29-1 with TRBJ1-1; D may be TRBD1 (6 bases). Germline lookup yields CDR1 SQVTM and CDR2 ANQGSEA. The V end lost 0 bases, the J end lost 6 bases, and 11 bases lay between the germline ends. The CDR3 covers 13 residues. This chain's CDR3 is CSVEERPGAEAFF. CDR3 DNA: TGCAGCGTTGAAGAACGTCCAGGGGCTGAAGCTTTCTTT. Full variable domain (remainder filled in from reference TRBV29-1 and TRBJ1-1): SAVISQKPSRDICQRGTSLTIQCQVDSQVTMMFWYRQQPGQSLTLIATANQGSEATYESGFVIDKFPISRPNLTFSTLTVSNMSPEDSSIYLCSVEERPGAEAFFGQGTRLTVV.

Only a few counts were recorded for this clone. The chain has TRBV7-9 and TRBJ1-2; maybe TRBD1 (6 bases). Germline CDR1 SEHNR, CDR2 FQNEAQ (reference sequence). CDR3 size: 14 residues. Deletions cut 2 bases from V and 6 bases from J, with 13 bases between. For the CDR3, the DNA is TGTGCCAGCAGCTTATCTGAGGGGGTTAATGGCTACACCTTC. This gives the protein CASSLSEGVNGYTF.

This clone is large (0.1 to 1%). J is TRBJ1-6 and V is TRBV5-4; perhaps TRBD1 as D (6 bases). The V and J ends lost 0 bases and 6 bases respectively, with 10 bases between them. CDR1 is SGHNT and CDR2 is YYREEE in the germline V gene (reference sequence). CDR3 length equals 15 residues. The CDR3 DNA reads as TGTGCCAGCAGCTTGGAAAAGGGGGTTAATTCACCCCTCCACTTT. It translates to CASSLEKGVNSPLHF.